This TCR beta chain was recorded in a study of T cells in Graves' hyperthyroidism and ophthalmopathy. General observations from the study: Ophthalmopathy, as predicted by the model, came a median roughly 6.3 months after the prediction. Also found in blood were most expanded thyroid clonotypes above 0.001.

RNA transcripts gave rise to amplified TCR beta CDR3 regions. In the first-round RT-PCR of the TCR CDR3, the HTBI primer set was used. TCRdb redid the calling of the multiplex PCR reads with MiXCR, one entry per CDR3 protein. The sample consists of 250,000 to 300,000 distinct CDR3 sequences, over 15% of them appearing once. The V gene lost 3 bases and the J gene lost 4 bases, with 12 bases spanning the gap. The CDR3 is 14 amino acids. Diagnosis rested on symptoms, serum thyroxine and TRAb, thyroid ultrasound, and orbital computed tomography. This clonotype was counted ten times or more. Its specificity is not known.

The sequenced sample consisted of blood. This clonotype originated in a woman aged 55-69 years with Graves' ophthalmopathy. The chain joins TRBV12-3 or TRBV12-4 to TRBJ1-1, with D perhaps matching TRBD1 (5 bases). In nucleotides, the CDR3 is TGTGCCAGCAGTTTGCGACGGGGGGGCACTGAAGCTTTCTTT. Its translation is CASSLRRGGTEAFF.